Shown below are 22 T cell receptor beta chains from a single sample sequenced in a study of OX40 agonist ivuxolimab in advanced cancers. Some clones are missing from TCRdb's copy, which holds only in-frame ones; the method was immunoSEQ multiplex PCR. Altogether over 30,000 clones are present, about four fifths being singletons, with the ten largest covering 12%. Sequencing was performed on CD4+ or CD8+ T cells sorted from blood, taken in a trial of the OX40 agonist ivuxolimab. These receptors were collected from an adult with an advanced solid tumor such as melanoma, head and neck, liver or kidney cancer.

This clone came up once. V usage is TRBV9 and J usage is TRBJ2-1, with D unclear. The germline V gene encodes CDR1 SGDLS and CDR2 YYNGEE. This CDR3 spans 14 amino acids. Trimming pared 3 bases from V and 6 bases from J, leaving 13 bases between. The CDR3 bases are TGTGCCAGCAGCGGGAAGGAGTGGGGCAATGAGCAGTTCTTC. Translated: CASSGKEWGNEQFF. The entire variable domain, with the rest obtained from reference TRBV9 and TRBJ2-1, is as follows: DSGVTQTPKHLITATGQRVTLRCSPRSGDLSVYWYQQSLDQGLQFLIQYYNGEERAKGNILERFSAQQFPDLHSELNLSSLELGDSALYFCASSGKEWGNEQFFGPGTRLTVL.

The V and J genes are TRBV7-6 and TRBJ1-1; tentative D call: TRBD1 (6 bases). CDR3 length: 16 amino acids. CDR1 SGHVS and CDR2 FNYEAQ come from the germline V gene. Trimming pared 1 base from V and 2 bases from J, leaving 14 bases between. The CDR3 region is CASSLGGGTFNTEAFF. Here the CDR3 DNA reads TGTGCCAGCAGCTTAGGAGGGGGGACATTTAACACTGAAGCTTTCTTT.

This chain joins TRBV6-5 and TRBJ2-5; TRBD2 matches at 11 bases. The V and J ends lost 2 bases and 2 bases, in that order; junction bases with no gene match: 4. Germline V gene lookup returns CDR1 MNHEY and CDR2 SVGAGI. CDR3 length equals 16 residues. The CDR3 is CASSYPTSGVQETQYF. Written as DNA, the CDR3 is TGTGCCAGCAGTTACCCGACTAGCGGGGTACAAGAGACCCAGTACTTC.

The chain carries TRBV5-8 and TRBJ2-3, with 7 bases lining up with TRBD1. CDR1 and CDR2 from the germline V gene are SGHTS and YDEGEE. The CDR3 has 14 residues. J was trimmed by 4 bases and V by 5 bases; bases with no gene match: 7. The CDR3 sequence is CASSLRGLADTQYF. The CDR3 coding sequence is TGTGCCAGCAGTCTTAGGGGGCTCGCAGATACGCAGTATTTT.

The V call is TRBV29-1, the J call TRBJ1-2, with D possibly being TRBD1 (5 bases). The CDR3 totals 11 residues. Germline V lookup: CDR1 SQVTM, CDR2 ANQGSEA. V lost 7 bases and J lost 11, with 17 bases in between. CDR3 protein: CSAVGLGGYTF. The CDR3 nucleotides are TGCAGCGCCGTGGGGCTGGGTGGTTACACCTTC. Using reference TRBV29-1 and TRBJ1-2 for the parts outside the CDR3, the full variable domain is SAVISQKPSRDICQRGTSLTIQCQVDSQVTMMFWYRQQPGQSLTLIATANQGSEATYESGFVIDKFPISRPNLTFSTLTVSNMSPEDSSIYLCSAVGLGGYTFGSGTRLTVV.

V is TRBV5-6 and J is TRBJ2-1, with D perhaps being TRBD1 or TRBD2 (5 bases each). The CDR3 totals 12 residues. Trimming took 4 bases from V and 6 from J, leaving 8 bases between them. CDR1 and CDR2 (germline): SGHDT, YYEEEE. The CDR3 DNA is TGTGCCAGCAGCCCAGGGAGCAATGAGCAGTTCTTC. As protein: CASSPGSNEQFF.

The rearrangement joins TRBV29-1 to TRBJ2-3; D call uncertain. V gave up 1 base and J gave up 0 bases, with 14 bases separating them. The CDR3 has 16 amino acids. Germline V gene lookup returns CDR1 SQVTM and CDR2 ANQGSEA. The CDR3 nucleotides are TGCAGCGTTGAAGTTAGGAGTAGCTTGAGCACAGATACGCAGTATTTT. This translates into CSVEVRSSLSTDTQYF.

CDR3 in amino acids: CASAEGTNTGELFF. The CDR3 DNA reads as TGCGCCAGCGCCGAGGGAACGAACACCGGGGAGCTGTTTTTT. The V call is TRBV4-3, the J call TRBJ2-2, with D perhaps matching TRBD2 (5 bases). CDR3 size: 14 residues. Germline values: CDR1 LGHNA, CDR2 YSLEER. V was cut by 8 bases and J by 0 bases, with 10 bases left in between.

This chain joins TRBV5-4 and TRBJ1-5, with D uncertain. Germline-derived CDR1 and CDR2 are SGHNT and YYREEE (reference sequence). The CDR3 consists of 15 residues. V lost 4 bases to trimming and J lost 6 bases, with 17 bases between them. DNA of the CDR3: TGTGCCAGCAGCGCGGGCCCGGAGGGCACTCAGCCCCAGCATTTT. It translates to CASSAGPEGTQPQHF.

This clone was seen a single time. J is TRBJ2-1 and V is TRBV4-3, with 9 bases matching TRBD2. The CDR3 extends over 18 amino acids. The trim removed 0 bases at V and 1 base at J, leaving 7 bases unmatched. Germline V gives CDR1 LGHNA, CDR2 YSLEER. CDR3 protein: CASSQDWLAGPSYNEQFF. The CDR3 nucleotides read TGCGCCAGCAGCCAAGACTGGCTAGCGGGACCATCCTACAATGAGCAGTTCTTC.

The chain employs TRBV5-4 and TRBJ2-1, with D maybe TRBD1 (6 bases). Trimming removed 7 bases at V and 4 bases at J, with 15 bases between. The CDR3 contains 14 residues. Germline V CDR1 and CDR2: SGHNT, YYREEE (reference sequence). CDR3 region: CASGSGQTYNEQFF. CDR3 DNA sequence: TGTGCCAGCGGATCAGGACAGACATACAATGAGCAGTTCTTC.

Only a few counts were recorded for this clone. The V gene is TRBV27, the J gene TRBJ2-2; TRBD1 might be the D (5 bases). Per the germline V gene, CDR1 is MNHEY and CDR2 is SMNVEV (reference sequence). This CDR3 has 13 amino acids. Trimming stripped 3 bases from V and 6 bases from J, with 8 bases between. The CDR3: CASSFWGAGELFF. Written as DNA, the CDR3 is TGTGCCAGCAGTTTTTGGGGCGCCGGGGAGCTGTTTTTT.

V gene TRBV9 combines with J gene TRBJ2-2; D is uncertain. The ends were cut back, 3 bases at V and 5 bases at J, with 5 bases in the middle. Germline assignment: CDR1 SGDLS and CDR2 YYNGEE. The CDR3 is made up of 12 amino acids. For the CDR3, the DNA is TGTGCCAGCAGCGGAGTAACCGGGGAGCTGTTTTTT. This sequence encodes CASSGVTGELFF.

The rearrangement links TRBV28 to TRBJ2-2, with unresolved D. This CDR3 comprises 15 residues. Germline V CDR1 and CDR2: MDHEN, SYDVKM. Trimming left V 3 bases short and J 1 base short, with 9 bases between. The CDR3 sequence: CASSFNRGNTGELFF. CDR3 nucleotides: TGTGCCAGCAGTTTTAACAGAGGGAACACCGGGGAGCTGTTTTTT.

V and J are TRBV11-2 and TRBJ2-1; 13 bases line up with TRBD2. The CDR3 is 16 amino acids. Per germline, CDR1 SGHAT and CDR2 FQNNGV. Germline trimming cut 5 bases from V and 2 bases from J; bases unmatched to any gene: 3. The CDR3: CASSDGTSGTYNEQFF. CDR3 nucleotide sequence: TGTGCCAGCAGCGACGGGACTAGCGGGACCTACAATGAGCAGTTCTTC.

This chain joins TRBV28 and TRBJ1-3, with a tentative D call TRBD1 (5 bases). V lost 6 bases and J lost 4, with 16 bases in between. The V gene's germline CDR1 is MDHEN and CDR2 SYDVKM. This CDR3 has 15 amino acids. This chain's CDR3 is CASSYSRGLGNTIYF. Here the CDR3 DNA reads TGTGCCAGCAGCTACAGTAGGGGCCTCGGAAACACCATATATTTT.

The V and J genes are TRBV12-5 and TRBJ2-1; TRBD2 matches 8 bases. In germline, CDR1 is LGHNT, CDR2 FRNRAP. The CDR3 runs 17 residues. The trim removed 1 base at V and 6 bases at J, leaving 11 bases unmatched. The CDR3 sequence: CASGLALAGGATNEQFF. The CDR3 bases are TGTGCTAGTGGTTTGGCACTCGCGGGGGGCGCTACCAATGAGCAGTTCTTC.

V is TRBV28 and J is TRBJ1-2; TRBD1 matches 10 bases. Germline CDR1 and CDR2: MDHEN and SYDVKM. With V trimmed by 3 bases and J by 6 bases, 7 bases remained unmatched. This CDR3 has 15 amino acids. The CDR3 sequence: CASSFAGTGADGYTF. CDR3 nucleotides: TGTGCCAGCAGTTTTGCCGGGACAGGGGCTGATGGCTACACCTTC.

The CDR3, as DNA: TGTGCCAGTAGTGCAGCGGGAGGGCCGCGGGAGACCCAGTACTTC. Amino acids: CASSAAGGPRETQYF. V and J are TRBV19 and TRBJ2-5, with TRBD2 identical over 10 bases. Germline values: CDR1 LNHDA, CDR2 SQIVND (reference sequence). Unmatched junction bases numbered 8, after V lost 5 bases and J lost 5 bases. The CDR3 is made up of 15 amino acids.

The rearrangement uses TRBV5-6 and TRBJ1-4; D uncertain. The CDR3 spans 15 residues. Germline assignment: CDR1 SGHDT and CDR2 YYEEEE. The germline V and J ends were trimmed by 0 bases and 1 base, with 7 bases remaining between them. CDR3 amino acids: CASSLGHLTNEKLFF. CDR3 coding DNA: TGTGCCAGCAGCTTGGGGCACTTAACTAATGAAAAACTGTTTTTT.

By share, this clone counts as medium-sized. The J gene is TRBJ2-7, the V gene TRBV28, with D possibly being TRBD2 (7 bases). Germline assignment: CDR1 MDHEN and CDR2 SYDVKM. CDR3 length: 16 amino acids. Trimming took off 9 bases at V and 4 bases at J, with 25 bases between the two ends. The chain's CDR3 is CASRNAGAGASYEQYF. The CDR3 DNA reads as TGTGCCAGTAGAAACGCGGGGGCGGGAGCTTCTTACGAGCAGTACTTC. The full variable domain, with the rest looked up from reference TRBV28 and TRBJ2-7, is DVKVTQSSRYLVKRTGEKVFLECVQDMDHENMFWYRQDPGLGLRLIYFSYDVKMKEKGDIPEGYSVSREKKERFSLILESASTNQTSMYLCASRNAGAGASYEQYFGPGTRLTVT.

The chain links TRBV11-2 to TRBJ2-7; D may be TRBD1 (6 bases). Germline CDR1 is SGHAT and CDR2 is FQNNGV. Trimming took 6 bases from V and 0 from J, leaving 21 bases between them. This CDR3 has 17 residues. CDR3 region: CASSLSWTDIFSYEQYF. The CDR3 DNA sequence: TGTGCCAGCAGTTTATCCTGGACAGACATTTTCTCCTACGAGCAGTACTTC.